These T cell receptor beta chains were read from a single sample in a study of blood T cells in healthy people across ages. TCRdb re-derived calls from the 5' RACE reads in MiXCR, one entry per CDR3 protein. The sample lists 270,000 or so distinct CDR3 sequences, roughly a quarter seen once, with approximately 30% in the top ten. The material sequenced was blood. These receptor sequences come from a woman between 70 and 85 years old in good health. The CDR3 runs from the conserved cysteine through the conserved F or W. A D gene is named only where the DNA matches it firmly. The listing skips clone size in some rows; elsewhere it reads once, few, many or a size class.

cdr3_aa cdr3_nt d_call j_call clone_size v_call
CAAGREQFF TGTGCCGCGGGCCGCGAGCAGTTCTTC - TRBJ2-1 - TRBV10-3
CASSYSTGKPNTEAFF TGTGCCAGCAGTTACTCAACCGGGAAACCAAACACTGAAGCTTTCTTT - TRBJ1-1 - TRBV6-5
CSARDEGRGRADTQYF TGCAGTGCTAGAGATGAGGGCAGGGGGCGCGCAGATACGCAGTATTTT TRBD1 TRBJ2-3 - TRBV20-1
CASSQDLRGTNAEKLFF TGTGCCAGCAGCCAAGATTTAAGAGGGACGAATGCTGAAAAACTGTTTTTT - TRBJ1-4 few TRBV3-1
CASRDRTEKLFF TGTGCCAGCAGGGACAGGACTGAAAAACTGTTTTTT TRBD1 TRBJ1-4 - TRBV2
CASSQDTVGGLRGQGSPDTQYF TGCGCCAGCAGCCAAGATACGGTTGGTGGTTTGAGGGGACAGGGAAGCCCAGATACGCAGTATTTT TRBD1 TRBJ2-3 - TRBV4-1
CASSSPGTRQETQYF TGTGCCAGCAGCTCCCCCGGGACAAGACAAGAGACCCAGTACTTC - TRBJ2-5 - TRBV11-2
CASSRGGGQETQYF TGTGCCAGCAGCCGCGGTGGGGGCCAAGAGACCCAGTACTTC - TRBJ2-5 few TRBV7-9
CTTSKRTSGRADTQYF TGTACCACCAGCAAAAGGACTAGCGGGAGGGCAGATACGCAGTATTTT TRBD2 TRBJ2-3 - TRBV15
CSVDLLITSPKETDRSYNEQFF TGCAGCGTTGACCTCCTTATTACTAGCCCCAAAGAAACCGATCGATCCTACAATGAGCAGTTCTTC - TRBJ2-1 - TRBV29-1
CSASSGDSSYNEQFF TGCAGTGCTAGTAGCGGGGATAGCTCCTACAATGAGCAGTTCTTC TRBD2 TRBJ2-1 many TRBV20-1
CASSLDTTRDTEAFF TGTGCCAGCAGTTTAGATACCACCCGCGACACTGAAGCTTTCTTT - TRBJ1-1 many TRBV12-3/TRBV12-4
CASSRGLADQDEQYF TGTGCCAGCAGCAGGGGACTAGCGGATCAGGACGAGCAGTACTTC TRBD2 TRBJ2-7 - TRBV9
CSVGYSGRETQYF TGCAGCGTCGGCTACTCAGGGCGGGAGACCCAGTACTTC - TRBJ2-5 many TRBV29-1
CASIRQTGRNTEAFF TGTGCCAGCATCCGTCAAACCGGACGGAACACTGAAGCTTTCTTT - TRBJ1-1 - TRBV7-9
CASSRSTSGEETQYF TGCGCCAGCAGTCGGAGCACTTCAGGAGAAGAGACCCAGTACTTC - TRBJ2-5 - TRBV5-1
CSVKTGGRAYEQYF TGCAGCGTTAAAACAGGGGGCCGCGCCTACGAGCAGTACTTC TRBD1 TRBJ2-7 many TRBV29-1
CASRDLVGVAGEQYF TGTGCCAGTAGAGATTTAGTGGGAGTCGCGGGTGAGCAGTACTTC - TRBJ2-7 few TRBV19
CASSVVGETQYF TGTGCCAGCAGTGTGGTAGGGGAGACCCAGTACTTC - TRBJ2-5 few TRBV2
CASSVGRSSGANVLTF TGTGCCAGCAGCGTTGGACGCAGCTCTGGGGCCAACGTCCTGACTTTC - TRBJ2-6 many TRBV9
CAISQQGARSPQHF TGTGCCATCAGCCAACAGGGGGCTAGATCGCCCCAGCATTTT TRBD1 TRBJ1-5 few TRBV10-3
CASSPSKGGGNRDNEQFF TGTGCCAGCAGCCCATCCAAGGGGGGGGGCAACAGGGACAATGAGCAGTTCTTC - TRBJ2-1 few TRBV28
CASSLHTSGGGQETQYF TGCGCCAGCAGCCTACATACTAGCGGAGGGGGACAAGAGACCCAGTACTTC TRBD2 TRBJ2-5 many TRBV4-1
CASSQRGLANEQFF TGCGCCAGCAGCCAAAGGGGACTAGCGAATGAGCAGTTCTTC TRBD2 TRBJ2-1 - TRBV4-3
CASSYGTGILSTDTQYF TGTGCCAGCAGTTACGGGACCGGGATCCTTAGCACAGATACGCAGTATTTT - TRBJ2-3 few TRBV12-3/TRBV12-4
CASSIRLAGGKDNEQFF TGTGCCAGTAGTATAAGACTAGCGGGAGGCAAAGACAATGAGCAGTTCTTC TRBD2 TRBJ2-1 - TRBV19
CASSHRNTPGEQFF TGTGCCAGCAGCCATCGAAACACCCCGGGGGAGCAGTTCTTC - TRBJ2-1 - TRBV3-1
CASNNRPRGVTEAFF TGTGCCAGCAATAACAGGCCCCGCGGCGTGACTGAAGCTTTCTTT - TRBJ1-1 few TRBV12-3/TRBV12-4
CASSKRTSGRVETQYF TGTGCCAGCAGCAAACGGACTAGCGGGAGGGTAGAGACCCAGTACTTC TRBD2 TRBJ2-5 few TRBV9
CASSLALAGNTGELFF TGTGCCAGCAGCTTAGCACTAGCGGGAAACACCGGGGAGCTGTTTTTT TRBD2 TRBJ2-2 - TRBV11-1
CASTQSSYNEQFF TGTGCCAGCACCCAAAGCTCCTACAATGAGCAGTTCTTC - TRBJ2-1 - TRBV12-3/TRBV12-4
CSVELAGGNWGEQYF TGCAGCGTTGAACTAGCGGGAGGAAACTGGGGCGAGCAGTACTTC TRBD2 TRBJ2-7 - TRBV29-1
CSARVTGTYEQYF TGCAGTGCTAGAGTTACGGGAACCTACGAGCAGTACTTC - TRBJ2-7 few TRBV20-1
CASSRVAGGRTGEQYF TGTGCCAGCAGCCGGGTCGCTGGAGGGAGGACTGGGGAGCAGTACTTC - TRBJ2-5 many TRBV7-2
CASSFGGSGADTQYF TGTGCCAGCAGCTTTGGCGGGAGTGGCGCAGATACGCAGTATTTT TRBD2 TRBJ2-3 few TRBV13
CASRTDRGGGYTF TGTGCCAGCCGTACTGACAGGGGGGGAGGCTACACCTTC TRBD1 TRBJ1-2 few TRBV7-6
CSATRGEAGYSIYNEQFF TGCAGTGCTACCAGGGGGGAAGCGGGGTACAGTATTTACAATGAGCAGTTCTTC - TRBJ2-1 - TRBV20-1
CASSQDSSADTEAFF TGCGCCAGCAGCCAAGATAGTTCAGCGGACACTGAAGCTTTCTTT - TRBJ1-1 - TRBV4-3
CASSPRGSGYTF TGTGCCAGCAGCCCCCGGGGTTCAGGCTACACCTTC - TRBJ1-2 - TRBV7-9
CASRVGGSNEKLFF TGCGCCAGCAGGGTCGGCGGTTCTAATGAAAAACTGTTTTTT - TRBJ1-4 few TRBV5-1
CASSFPGPLGTQYF TGTGCCAGCAGTTTCCCAGGACCTCTGGGGACCCAGTACTTC - TRBJ2-5 few TRBV28
CASSLLSISTGYSYEQYF TGTGCCAGCAGTTTACTCTCCATCTCGACAGGATATTCCTACGAGCAGTACTTC - TRBJ2-7 - TRBV28
CASSQPAGELFF TGTGCCAGCAGCCAGCCAGCCGGGGAGCTGTTTTTT - TRBJ2-2 - TRBV3-1
CASSLSGVEQYF TGTGCCAGCAGCTTATCGGGAGTCGAGCAGTACTTC - TRBJ2-7 few TRBV7-2
CSVEWGASGYTF TGCAGCGTTGAGTGGGGGGCGAGTGGCTACACCTTC - TRBJ1-2 - TRBV29-1